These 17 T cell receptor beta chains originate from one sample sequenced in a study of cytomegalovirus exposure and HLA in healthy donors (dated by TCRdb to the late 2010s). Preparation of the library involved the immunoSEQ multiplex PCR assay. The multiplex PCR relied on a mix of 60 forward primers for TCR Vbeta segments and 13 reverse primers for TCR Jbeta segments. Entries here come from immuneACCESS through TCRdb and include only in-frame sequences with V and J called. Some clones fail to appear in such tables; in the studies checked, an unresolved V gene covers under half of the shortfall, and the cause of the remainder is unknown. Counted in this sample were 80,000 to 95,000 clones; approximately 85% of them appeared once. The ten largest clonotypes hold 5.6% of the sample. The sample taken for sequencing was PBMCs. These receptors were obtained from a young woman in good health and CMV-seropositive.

The CDR3, as DNA: TGTGCCAGCAGGGATCCGGGACAGAGCTACGAGCAGTACTTC. Translated: CASRDPGQSYEQYF. This chain connects TRBV6-5 to TRBJ2-7, with TRBD1 identical over 7 bases. In germline, CDR1 is MNHEY, CDR2 SVGAGI. The CDR3 is made up of 14 amino acids. The ends lost 6 bases at V and 3 bases at J; junction bases unmatched: 8.

Here the CDR3 DNA reads TGTGCCACCAGCAGAGCTAGGGACAGGGGTTCACCCCTCCACTTT. Protein: CATSRARDRGSPLHF. The genes are TRBV15 and TRBJ1-6; 10 bases match TRBD1. With V trimmed by 1 base and J by 9 bases, 3 bases remained unmatched. The germline CDR1 and CDR2 sequences are LNHNV and YYDKDF (reference sequence). CDR3 length: 15 amino acids.

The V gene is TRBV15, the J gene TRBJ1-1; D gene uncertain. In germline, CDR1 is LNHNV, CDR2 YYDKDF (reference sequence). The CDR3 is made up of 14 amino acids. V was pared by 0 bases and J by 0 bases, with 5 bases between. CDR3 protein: CATSREGVNTEAFF. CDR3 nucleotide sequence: TGTGCCACCAGCAGAGAGGGAGTGAACACTGAAGCTTTCTTT.

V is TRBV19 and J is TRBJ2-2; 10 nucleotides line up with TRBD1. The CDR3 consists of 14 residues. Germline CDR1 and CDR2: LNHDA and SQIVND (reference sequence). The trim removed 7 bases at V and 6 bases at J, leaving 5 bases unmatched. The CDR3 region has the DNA TGTGCCAGTAAAGTAGGACAGGGGGCCGGGGAGCTGTTTTTT. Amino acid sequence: CASKVGQGAGELFF. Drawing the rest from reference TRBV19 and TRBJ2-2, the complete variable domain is DGGITQSPKYLFRKEGQNVTLSCEQNLNHDAMYWYRQDPGQGLRLIYYSQIVNDFQKGDIAEGYSVSREKKESFPLTVTSAQKNPTAFYLCASKVGQGAGELFFGEGSRLTVL.

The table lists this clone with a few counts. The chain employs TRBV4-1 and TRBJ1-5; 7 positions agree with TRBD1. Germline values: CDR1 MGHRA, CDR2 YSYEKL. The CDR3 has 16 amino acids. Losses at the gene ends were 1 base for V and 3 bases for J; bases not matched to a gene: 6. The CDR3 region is CASSQVYRGANQPQHF. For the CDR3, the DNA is TGCGCCAGCAGCCAAGTCTACAGGGGAGCCAATCAGCCCCAGCATTTT.

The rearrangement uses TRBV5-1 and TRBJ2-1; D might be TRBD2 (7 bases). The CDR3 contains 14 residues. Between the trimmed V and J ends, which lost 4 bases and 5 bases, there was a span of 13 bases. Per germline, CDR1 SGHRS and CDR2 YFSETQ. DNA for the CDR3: TGCGCCAGCAGCGGGGGGGGCATCAACAATGAGCAGTTCTTC. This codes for CASSGGGINNEQFF.

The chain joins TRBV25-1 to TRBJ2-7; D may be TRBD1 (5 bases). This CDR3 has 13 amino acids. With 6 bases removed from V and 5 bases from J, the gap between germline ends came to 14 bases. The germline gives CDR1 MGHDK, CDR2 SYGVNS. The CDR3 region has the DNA TGTGCCAGCAGCTCAGGGAACCTAAACGAGCAGTACTTC. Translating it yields CASSSGNLNEQYF.

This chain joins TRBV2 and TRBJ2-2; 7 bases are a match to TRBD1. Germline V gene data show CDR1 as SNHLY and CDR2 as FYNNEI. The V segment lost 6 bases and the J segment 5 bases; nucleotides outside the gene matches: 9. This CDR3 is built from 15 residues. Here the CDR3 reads CASRLTGATTGELFF. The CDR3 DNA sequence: TGTGCCAGCAGGTTAACAGGGGCGACGACCGGGGAGCTGTTTTTT.

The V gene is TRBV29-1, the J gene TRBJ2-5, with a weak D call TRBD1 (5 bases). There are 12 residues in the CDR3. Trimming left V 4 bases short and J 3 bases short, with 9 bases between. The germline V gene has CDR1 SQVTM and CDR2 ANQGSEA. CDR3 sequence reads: CSVGWGEETQYF. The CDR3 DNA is TGCAGCGTTGGGTGGGGCGAAGAGACCCAGTACTTC.

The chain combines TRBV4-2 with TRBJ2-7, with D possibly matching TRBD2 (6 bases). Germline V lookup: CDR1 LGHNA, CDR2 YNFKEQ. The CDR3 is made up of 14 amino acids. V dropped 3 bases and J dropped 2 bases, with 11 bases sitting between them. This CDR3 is CASSQGSGTYEQYF. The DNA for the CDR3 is TGTGCCAGCAGCCAGGGTAGCGGAACCTACGAGCAGTACTTC.

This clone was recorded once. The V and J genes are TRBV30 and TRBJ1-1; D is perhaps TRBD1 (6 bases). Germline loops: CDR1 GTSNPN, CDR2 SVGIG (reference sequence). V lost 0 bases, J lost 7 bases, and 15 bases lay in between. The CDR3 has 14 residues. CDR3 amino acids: CAWSVRRGASEAFF. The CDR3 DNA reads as TGTGCCTGGAGTGTACGGCGGGGGGCAAGTGAAGCTTTCTTT.

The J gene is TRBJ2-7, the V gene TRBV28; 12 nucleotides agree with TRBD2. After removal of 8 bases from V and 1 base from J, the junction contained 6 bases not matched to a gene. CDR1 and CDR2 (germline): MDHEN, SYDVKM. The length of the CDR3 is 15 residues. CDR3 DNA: TGTGCCAGCGCCAAAGGGACTAGCGGGTCCTACGAGCAGTACTTC. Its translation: CASAKGTSGSYEQYF.

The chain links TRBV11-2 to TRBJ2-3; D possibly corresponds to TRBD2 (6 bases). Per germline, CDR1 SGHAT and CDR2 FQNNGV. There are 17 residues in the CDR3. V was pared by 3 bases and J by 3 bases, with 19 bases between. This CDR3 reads CASSLRRGGRGTDTQYF. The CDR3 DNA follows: TGTGCCAGCAGCTTGCGTCGTGGCGGGCGGGGTACAGATACGCAGTATTTT.

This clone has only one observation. CDR3 nucleotides: TGTGCCAGCAGTGTCTCGGAGGGGACAGATACGCAGTATTTT. Translating it yields CASSVSEGTDTQYF. The gene calls are TRBV6-1 and TRBJ2-3; tentative D call: TRBD2 (6 bases). Germline CDR1 reads MNHNS; CDR2 reads SASEGT. Trimming shortened V by 4 bases and J by 3 bases, and 11 bases separated the two germline ends. The CDR3 length is 14 residues.

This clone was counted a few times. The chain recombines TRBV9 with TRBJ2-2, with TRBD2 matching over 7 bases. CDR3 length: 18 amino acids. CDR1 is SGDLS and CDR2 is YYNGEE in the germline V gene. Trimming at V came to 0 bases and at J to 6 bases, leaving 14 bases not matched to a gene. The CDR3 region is CASSVAGGRGLGAGELFF. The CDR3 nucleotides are TGTGCCAGCAGCGTAGCTGGGGGGAGGGGTCTTGGGGCCGGGGAGCTGTTTTTT.

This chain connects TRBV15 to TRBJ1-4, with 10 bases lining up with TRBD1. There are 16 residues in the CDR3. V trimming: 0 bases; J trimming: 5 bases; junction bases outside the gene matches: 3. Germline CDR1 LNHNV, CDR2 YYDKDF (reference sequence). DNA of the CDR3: TGTGCCACCAGCAGAGATGTGGGACAGGGGAATGAAAAACTGTTTTTT. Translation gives CATSRDVGQGNEKLFF.

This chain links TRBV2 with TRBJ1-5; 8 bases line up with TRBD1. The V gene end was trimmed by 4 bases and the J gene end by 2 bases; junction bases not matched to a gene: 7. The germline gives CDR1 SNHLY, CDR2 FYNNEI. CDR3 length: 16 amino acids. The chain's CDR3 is CASSGPGGVGNQPQHF. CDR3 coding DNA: TGTGCCAGCAGTGGCCCAGGGGGCGTTGGCAATCAGCCCCAGCATTTT.